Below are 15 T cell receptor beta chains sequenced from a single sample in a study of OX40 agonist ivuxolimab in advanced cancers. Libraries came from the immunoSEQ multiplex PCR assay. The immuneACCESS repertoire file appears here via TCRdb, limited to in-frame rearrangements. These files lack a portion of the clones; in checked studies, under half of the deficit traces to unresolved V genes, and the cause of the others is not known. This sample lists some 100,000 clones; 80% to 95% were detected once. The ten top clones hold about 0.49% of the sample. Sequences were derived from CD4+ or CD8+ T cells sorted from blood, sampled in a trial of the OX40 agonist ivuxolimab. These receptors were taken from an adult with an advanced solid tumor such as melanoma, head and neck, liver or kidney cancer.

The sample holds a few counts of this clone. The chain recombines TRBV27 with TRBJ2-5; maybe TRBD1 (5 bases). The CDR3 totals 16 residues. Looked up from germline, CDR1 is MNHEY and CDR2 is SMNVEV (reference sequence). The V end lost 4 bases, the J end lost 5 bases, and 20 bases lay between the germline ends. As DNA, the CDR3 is TGTGCCAGCAGTTCCCACAGGTTCCCAGACCGGGAGACCCAGTACTTC. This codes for CASSSHRFPDRETQYF.

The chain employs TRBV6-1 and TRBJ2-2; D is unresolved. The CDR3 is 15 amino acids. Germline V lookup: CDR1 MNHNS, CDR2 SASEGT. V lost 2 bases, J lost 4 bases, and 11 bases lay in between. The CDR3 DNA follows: TGTGCCAGCAGTGAACCTGGGTTGGTCACCGGGGAGCTGTTTTTT. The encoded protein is CASSEPGLVTGELFF.

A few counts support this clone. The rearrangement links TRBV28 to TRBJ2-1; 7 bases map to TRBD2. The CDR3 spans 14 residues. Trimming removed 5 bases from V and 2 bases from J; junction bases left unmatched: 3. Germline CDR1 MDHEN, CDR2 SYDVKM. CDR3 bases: TGTGCCAGCAGTGTAGCGGGTGCCTACAATGAGCAGTTCTTC. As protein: CASSVAGAYNEQFF.

The CDR3 region is CASSAQGFEAFF. The CDR3 DNA follows: TGTGCCAGCAGTGCCCAGGGGTTTGAAGCTTTCTTT. The chain recombines TRBV2 with TRBJ1-1; a weak D match, TRBD1 (6 bases). There are 12 residues in the CDR3. Germline CDR1 and CDR2: SNHLY and FYNNEI. V lost 4 bases and J 7 bases, leaving 10 bases between the germline ends.

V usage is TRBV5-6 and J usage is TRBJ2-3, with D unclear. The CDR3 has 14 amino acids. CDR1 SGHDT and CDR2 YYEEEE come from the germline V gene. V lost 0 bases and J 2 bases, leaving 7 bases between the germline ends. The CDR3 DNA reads TGTGCCAGCAGCTTGGGGCAACTCACAGATACGCAGTATTTT. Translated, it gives CASSLGQLTDTQYF.

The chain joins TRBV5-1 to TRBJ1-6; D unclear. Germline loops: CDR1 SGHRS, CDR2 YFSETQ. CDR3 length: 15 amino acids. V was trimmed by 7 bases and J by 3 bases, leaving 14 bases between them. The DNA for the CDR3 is TGCGCCAGCCATTATTCCGGGATCTATAATTCACCCCTCCACTTT. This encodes CASHYSGIYNSPLHF.

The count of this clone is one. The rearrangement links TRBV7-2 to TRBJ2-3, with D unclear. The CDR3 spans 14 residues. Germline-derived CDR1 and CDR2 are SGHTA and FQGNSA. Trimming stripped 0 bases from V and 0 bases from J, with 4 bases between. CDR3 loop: CASSLALSTDTQYF. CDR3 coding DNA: TGTGCCAGCAGCTTAGCTCTAAGCACAGATACGCAGTATTTT.

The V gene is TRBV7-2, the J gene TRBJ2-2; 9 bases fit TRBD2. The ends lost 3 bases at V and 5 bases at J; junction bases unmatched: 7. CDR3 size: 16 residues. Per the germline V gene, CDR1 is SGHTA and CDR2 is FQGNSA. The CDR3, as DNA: TGTGCCAGCAGCTTGAGTCTAGCGGGAAGGACCGGGGAGCTGTTTTTT. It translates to CASSLSLAGRTGELFF.

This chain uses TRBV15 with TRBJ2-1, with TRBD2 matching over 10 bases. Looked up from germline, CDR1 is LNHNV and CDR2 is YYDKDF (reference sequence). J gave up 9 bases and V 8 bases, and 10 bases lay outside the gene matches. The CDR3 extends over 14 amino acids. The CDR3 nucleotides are TGTGCCACCCGGAAAGCGGGAGGGCCGAGTGAGCAGTTCTTC. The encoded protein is CATRKAGGPSEQFF.

The CDR3 is CASSLVGLAGELFF. Here the CDR3 DNA reads TGTGCCAGCAGCTTAGTCGGACTAGCCGGGGAGCTGTTTTTT. The J gene is TRBJ2-2, the V gene TRBV7-9; 7 nucleotides agree with TRBD2. CDR3 length equals 14 residues. Germline loops: CDR1 SEHNR, CDR2 FQNEAQ (reference sequence). Trimming took 1 base from V and 6 from J; bases not matched to a gene: 2.

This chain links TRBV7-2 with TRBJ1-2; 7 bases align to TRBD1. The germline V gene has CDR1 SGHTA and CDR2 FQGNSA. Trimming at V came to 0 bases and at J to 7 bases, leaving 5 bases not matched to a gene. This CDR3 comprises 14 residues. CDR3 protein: CASSLALGGGGYTF. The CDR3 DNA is TGTGCCAGCAGCTTAGCTCTAGGGGGCGGTGGCTACACCTTC.

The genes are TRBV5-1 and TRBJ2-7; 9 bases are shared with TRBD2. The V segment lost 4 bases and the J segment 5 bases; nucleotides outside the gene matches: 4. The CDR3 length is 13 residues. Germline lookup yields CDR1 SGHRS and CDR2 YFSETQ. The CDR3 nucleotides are TGCGCCAGCAGCCGGACTAGCGACCACGAGCAGTACTTC. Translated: CASSRTSDHEQYF. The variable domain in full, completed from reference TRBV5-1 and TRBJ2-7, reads KAGVTQTPRYLIKTRGQQVTLSCSPISGHRSVSWYQQTPGQGLQFLFEYFSETQRNKGNFPGRFSGRQFSNSRSEMNVSTLELGDSALYLCASSRTSDHEQYFGPGTRLTVT.

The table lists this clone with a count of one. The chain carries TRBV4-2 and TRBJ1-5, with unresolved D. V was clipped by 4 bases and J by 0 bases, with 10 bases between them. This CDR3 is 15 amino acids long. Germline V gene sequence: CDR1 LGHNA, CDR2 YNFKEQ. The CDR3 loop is CASSRTAYSNQPQHF. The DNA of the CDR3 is TGTGCCAGCAGCCGAACAGCTTATAGCAATCAGCCCCAGCATTTT.

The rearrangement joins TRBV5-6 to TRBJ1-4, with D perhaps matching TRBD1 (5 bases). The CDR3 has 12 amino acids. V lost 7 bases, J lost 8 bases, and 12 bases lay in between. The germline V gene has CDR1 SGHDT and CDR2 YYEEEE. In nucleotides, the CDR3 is TGTGCCAGCCGCATAGGGGAGGAAAAACTGTTTTTT. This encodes CASRIGEEKLFF. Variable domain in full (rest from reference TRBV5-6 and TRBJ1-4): DAGVTQSPTHLIKTRGQQVTLRCSPKSGHDTVSWYQQALGQGPQFIFQYYEEEERQRGNFPDRFSGHQFPNYSSELNVNALLLGDSALYLCASRIGEEKLFFGSGTQLSVL.

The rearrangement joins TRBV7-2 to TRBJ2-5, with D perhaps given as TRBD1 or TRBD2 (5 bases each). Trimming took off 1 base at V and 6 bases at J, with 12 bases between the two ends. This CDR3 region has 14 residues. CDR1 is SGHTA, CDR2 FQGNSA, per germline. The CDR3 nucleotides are TGTGCCAGCAGCTTAGGTTGGGACGGGAAGACCCAGTACTTC. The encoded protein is CASSLGWDGKTQYF.